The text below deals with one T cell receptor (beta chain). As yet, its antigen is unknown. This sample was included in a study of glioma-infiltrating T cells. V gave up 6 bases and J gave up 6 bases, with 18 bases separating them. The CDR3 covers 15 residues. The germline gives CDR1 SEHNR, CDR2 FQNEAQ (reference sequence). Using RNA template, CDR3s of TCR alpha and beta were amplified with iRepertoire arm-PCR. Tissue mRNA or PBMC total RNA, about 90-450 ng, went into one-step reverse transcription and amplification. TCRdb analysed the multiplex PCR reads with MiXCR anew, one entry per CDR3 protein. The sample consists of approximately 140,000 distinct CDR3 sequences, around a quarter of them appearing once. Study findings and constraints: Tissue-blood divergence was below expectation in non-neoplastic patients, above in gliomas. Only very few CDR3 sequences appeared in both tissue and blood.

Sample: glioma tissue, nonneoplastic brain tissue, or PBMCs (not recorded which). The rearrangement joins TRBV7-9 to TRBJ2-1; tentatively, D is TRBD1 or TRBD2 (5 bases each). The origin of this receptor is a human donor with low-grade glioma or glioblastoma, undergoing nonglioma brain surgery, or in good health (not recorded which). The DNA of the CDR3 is TGTGCCAGCAGACCCCTCCGGGACCCCCCCAATGAGCAGTTCTTC. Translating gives CASRPLRDPPNEQFF.